This T cell receptor (beta chain) derives from a study of T-cell memory formation after mild COVID-19. Study information: TCR clustering was largely donor specific. Whole-study results and caveats: Clones contracting over day 15 to 85 were CD4/CD8 balanced, with later expanders leaning CD4+. Among contracting clones, CD4+ were mainly CM/EM and CD8+ enriched in EMRA.

CDR3 length equals 18 residues. J gave up 4 bases and V 3 bases, and 12 bases lay outside the gene matches. Germline V gives CDR1 SGDLS, CDR2 YYNGEE. 5'RACE, which relied on constant-segment primers, yielded TCR alpha and TCR beta cDNA libraries carrying sample barcodes and UMIs. TCRdb reprocessed the 5' RACE reads with MiXCR, giving one entry per CDR3 protein. The sample records 410,000 or so distinct CDR3 sequences, around a quarter being singletons. About this clonotype: Its antigen is not known.

Sample: PBMCs or a T cell subset sorted from them (not recorded which). The receptor was derived from an adult woman who had mild COVID-19 (a few samples of this study predate the infection). Cell type and time point are not known. The rearrangement joins TRBV9 to TRBJ2-1, with 11 positions matching TRBD2. CDR3 bases: TGTGCCAGCAGCGCCCCTTTAGCGGGAGGGAGGATATACAATGAGCAGTTCTTC. Protein sequence: CASSAPLAGGRIYNEQFF.